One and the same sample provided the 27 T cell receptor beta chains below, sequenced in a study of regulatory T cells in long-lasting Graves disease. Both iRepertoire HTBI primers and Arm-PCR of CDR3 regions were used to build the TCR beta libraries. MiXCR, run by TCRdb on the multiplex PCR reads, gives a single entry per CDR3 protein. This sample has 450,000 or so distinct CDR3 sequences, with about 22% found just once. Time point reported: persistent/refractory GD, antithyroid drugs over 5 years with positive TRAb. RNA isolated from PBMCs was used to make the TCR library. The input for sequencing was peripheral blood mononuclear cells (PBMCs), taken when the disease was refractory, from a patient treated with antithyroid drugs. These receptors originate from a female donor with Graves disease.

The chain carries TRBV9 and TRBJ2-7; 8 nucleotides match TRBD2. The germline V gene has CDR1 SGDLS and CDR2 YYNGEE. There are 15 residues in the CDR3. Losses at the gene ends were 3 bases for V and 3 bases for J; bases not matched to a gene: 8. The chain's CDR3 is CASSGATSGLYEQYF. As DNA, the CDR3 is TGTGCCAGCAGCGGGGCTACTAGCGGCCTCTACGAGCAGTACTTC.

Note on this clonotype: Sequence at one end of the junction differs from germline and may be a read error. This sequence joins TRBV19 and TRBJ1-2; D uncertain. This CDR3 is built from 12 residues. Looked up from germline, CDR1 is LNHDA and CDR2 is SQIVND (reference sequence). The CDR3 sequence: CASSISPYGHTF. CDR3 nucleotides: TGTGCCAGTAGTATCTCACCCTATGGCCACACCTTC.

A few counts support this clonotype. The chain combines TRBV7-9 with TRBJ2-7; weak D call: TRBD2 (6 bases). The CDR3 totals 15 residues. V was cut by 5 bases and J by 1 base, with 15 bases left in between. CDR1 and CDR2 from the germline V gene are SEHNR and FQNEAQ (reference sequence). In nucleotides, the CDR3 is TGTGCCAGCAGCCTCTGGGACTCGGAGTCCTACGAGCAGTACTTC. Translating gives CASSLWDSESYEQYF.

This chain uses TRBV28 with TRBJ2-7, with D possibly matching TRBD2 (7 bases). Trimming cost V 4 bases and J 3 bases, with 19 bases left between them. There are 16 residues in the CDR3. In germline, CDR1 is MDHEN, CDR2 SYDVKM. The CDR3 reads CASSYPPAGAGYEQYF. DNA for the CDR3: TGTGCCAGCAGTTATCCCCCGGCGGGGGCGGGCTACGAGCAGTACTTC.

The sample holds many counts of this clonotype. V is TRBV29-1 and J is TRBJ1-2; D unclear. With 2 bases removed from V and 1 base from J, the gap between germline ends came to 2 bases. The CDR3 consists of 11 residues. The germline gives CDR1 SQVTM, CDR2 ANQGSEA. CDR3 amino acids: CSVELNYGYTF. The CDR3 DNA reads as TGCAGCGTTGAACTTAACTATGGCTACACCTTC.

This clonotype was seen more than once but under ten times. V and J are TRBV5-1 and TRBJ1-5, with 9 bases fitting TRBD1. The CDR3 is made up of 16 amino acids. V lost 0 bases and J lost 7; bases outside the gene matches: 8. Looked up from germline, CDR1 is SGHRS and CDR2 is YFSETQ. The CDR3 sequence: CASSLAGTGPGQPQHF. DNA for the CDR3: TGCGCCAGCAGCTTGGCCGGGACAGGGCCTGGGCAGCCCCAGCATTTT.

CDR3 sequence (DNA): TGTGCCAGCAGCTCAGGGCCGAATACTGCCTACGAGCAGTACTTC. It codes for CASSSGPNTAYEQYF. The chain recombines TRBV2 with TRBJ2-7, with a tentative D call TRBD1 (5 bases). Germline lookup yields CDR1 SNHLY and CDR2 FYNNEI. There are 15 residues in the CDR3. V was clipped by 6 bases and J by 2 bases, with 17 bases between them.

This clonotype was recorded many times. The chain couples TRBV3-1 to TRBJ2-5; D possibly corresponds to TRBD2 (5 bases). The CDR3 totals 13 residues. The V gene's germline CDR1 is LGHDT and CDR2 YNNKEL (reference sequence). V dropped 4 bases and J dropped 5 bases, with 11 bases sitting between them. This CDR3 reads CASSPMGAETQYF. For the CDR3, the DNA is TGTGCCAGCAGCCCCATGGGAGCTGAGACCCAGTACTTC.

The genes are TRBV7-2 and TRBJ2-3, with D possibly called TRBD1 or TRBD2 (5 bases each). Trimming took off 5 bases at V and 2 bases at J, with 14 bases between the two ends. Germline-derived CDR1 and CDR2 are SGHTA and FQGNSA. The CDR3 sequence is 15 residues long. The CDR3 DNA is TGTGCCAGCAGCCCGGGACCTCAGAACACAGATACGCAGTATTTT. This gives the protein CASSPGPQNTDTQYF.

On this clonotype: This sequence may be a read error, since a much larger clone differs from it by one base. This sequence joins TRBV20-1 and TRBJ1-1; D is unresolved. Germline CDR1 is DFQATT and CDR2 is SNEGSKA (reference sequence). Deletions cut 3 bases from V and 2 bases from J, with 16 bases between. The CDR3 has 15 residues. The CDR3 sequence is CSASIGGGINTEAFF. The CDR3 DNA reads TGCAGTGCTAGTATTGGTGGAGGAATTAACACTGAAGCTTTCTTT.

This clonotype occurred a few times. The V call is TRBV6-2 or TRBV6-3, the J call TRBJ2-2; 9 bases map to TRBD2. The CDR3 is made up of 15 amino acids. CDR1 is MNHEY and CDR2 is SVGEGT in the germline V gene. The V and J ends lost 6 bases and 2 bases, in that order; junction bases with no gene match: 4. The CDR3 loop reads CASSPSGANTGELFF. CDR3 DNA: TGTGCCAGCAGCCCTAGCGGGGCTAACACCGGGGAGCTGTTTTTT.

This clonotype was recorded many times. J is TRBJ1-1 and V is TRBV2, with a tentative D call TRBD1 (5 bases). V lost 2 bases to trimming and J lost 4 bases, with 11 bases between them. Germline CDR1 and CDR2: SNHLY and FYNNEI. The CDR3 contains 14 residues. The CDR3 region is CASSEYAGSTEAFF. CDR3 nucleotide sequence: TGTGCCAGCAGTGAATACGCAGGGAGCACTGAAGCTTTCTTT.

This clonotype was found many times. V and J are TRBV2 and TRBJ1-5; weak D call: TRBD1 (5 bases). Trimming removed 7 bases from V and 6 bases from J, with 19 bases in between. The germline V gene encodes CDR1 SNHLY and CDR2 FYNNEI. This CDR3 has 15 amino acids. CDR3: CASTKGFLDFQPQHF. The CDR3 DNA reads TGTGCCAGCACCAAGGGGTTCCTGGACTTTCAGCCCCAGCATTTT.

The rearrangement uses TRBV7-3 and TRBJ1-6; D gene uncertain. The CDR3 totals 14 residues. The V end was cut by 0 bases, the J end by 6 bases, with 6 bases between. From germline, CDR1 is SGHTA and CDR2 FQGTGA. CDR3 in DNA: TGTGCCAGCAGCTTAACGCCGGGTAATTCACCCCTCCACTTT. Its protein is CASSLTPGNSPLHF.

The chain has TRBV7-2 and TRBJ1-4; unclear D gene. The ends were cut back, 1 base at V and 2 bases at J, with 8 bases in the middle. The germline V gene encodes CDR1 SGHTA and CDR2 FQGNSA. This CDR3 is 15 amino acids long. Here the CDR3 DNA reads TGTGCCAGCAGCTTAGTCTGGGAGACTAATGAAAAACTGTTTTTT. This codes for CASSLVWETNEKLFF.

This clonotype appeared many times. The CDR3 sequence is CASSGQTGSYGYTF. The CDR3 nucleotides read TGTGCCAGCAGTGGTCAGACAGGGTCCTATGGCTACACCTTC. This chain links TRBV28 with TRBJ1-2, with 7 bases that match TRBD1. The V and J ends lost 5 bases and 4 bases, in that order; junction bases with no gene match: 7. This CDR3 spans 14 amino acids. The germline V gene encodes CDR1 MDHEN and CDR2 SYDVKM.

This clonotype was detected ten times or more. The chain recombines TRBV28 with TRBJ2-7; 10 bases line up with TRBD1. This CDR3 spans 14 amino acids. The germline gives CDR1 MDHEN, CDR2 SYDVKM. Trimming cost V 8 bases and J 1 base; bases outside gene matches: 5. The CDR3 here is CASGLGQGSYEQYF. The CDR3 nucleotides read TGTGCCAGCGGCCTGGGACAGGGGTCCTACGAGCAGTACTTC.

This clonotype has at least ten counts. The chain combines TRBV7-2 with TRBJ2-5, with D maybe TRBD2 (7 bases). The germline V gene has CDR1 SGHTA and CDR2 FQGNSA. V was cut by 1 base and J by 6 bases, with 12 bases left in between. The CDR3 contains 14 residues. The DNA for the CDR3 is TGTGCCAGCAGCTTAGAGGGGGGGGTGAAGACCCAGTACTTC. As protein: CASSLEGGVKTQYF.

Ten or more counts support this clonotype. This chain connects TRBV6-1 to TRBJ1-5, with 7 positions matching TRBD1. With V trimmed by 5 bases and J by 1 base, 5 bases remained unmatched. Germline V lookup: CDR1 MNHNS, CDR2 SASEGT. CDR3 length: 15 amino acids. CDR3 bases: TGTGCCAGCAGTAAGACAGGGTCAAGCAATCAGCCCCAGCATTTT. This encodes CASSKTGSSNQPQHF.

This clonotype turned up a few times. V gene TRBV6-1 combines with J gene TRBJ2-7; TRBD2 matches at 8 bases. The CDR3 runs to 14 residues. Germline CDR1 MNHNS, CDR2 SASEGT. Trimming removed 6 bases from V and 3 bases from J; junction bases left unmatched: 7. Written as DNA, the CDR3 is TGTGCCAGCAGCTTTAGCGGGACCCGCTACGAGCAGTACTTC. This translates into CASSFSGTRYEQYF.

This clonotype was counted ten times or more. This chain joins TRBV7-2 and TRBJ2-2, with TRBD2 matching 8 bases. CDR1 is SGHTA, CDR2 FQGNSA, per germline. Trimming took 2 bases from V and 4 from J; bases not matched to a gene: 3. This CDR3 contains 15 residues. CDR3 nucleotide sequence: TGTGCCAGCAGCTTAACGGCGGGAGGCACCGGGGAGCTGTTTTTT. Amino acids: CASSLTAGGTGELFF.

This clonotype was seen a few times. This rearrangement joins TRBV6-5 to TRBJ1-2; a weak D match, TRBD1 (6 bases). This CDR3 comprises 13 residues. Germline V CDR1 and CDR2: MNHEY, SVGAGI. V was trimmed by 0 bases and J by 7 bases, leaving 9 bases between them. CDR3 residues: CASSYSNRVGYTF. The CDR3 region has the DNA TGTGCCAGCAGTTACTCCAACAGGGTTGGCTACACCTTC.

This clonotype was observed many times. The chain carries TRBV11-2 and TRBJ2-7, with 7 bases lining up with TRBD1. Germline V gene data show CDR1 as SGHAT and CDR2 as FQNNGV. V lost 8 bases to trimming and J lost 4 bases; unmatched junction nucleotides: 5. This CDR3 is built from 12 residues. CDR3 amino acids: CASQTGLYEQYF. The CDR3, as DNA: TGTGCCAGCCAGACAGGGCTGTACGAGCAGTACTTC.

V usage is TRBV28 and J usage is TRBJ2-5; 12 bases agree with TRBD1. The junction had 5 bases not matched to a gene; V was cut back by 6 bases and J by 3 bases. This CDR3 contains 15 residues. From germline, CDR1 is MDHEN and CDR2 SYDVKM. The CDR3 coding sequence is TGTGCCAGCAGCACCGGGACAGGGGGCGAAGAGACCCAGTACTTC. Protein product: CASSTGTGGEETQYF.

In DNA form, the CDR3 reads TGTGCCACCCGGGGGGGGGGCACTGAAGCTTTCTTT. Its translation is CATRGGGTEAFF. The chain employs TRBV7-9 and TRBJ1-1, with D possibly TRBD1 on 5 matching bases. The V end was cut by 10 bases, the J end by 4 bases, with 13 bases between. Looked up from germline, CDR1 is SEHNR and CDR2 is FQNEAQ (reference sequence). This CDR3 has 12 amino acids.

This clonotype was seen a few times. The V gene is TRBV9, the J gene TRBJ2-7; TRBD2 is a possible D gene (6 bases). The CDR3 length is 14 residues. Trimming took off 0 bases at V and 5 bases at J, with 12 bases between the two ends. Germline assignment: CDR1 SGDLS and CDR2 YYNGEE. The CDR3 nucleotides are TGTGCCAGCAGCGTAGGGCAGGGAGGCAACGAGCAGTACTTC. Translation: CASSVGQGGNEQYF.

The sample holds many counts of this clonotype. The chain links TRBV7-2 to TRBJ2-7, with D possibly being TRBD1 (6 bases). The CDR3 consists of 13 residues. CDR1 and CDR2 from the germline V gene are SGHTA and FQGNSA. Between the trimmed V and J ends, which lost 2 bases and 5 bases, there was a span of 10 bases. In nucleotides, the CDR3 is TGTGCCAGCAGCTTACCAGGGGTCGACGAGCAGTACTTC. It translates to CASSLPGVDEQYF.